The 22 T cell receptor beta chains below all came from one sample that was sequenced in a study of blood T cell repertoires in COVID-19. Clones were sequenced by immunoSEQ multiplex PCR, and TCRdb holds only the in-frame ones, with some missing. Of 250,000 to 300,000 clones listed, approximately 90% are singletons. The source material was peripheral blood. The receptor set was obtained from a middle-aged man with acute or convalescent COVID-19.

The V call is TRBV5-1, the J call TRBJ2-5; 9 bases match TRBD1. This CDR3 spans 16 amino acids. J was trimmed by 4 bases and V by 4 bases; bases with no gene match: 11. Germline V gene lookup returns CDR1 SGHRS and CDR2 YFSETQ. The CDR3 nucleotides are TGCGCCAGCAGCCGCCTTACCCCGACAGGGGGAGAGACCCAGTACTTC. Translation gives CASSRLTPTGGETQYF. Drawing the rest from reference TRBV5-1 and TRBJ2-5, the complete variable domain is KAGVTQTPRYLIKTRGQQVTLSCSPISGHRSVSWYQQTPGQGLQFLFEYFSETQRNKGNFPGRFSGRQFSNSRSEMNVSTLELGDSALYLCASSRLTPTGGETQYFGPGTRLLVL.

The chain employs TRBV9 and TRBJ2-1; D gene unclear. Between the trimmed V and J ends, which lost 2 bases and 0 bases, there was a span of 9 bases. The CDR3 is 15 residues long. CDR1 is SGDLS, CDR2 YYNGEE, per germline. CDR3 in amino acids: CASSVSDFSYNEQFF. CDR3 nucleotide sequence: TGTGCCAGCAGCGTCAGCGACTTCTCCTACAATGAGCAGTTCTTC.

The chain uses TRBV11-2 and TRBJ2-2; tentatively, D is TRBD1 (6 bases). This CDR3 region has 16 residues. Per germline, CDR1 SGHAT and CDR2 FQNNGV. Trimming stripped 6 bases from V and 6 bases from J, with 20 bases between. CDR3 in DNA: TGTGCCAGCAGTCGAAACAGGGTTGGTTGGGCCGGGGAGCTGTTTTTT. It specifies CASSRNRVGWAGELFF.

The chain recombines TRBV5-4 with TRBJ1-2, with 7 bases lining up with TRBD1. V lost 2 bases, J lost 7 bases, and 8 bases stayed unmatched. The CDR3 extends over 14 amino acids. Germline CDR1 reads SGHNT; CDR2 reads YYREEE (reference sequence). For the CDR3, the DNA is TGTGCCAGCAGCTTCACTAACAGGGGCGGTGGCTACACCTTC. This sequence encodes CASSFTNRGGGYTF.

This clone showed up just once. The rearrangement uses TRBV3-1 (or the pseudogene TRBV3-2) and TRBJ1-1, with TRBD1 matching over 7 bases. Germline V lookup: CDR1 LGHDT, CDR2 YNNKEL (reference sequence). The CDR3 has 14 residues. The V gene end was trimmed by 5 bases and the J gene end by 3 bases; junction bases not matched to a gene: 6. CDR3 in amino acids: CASSAQGSYTEAFF. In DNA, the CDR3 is TGTGCCAGCAGCGCACAGGGGTCGTACACTGAAGCTTTCTTT.

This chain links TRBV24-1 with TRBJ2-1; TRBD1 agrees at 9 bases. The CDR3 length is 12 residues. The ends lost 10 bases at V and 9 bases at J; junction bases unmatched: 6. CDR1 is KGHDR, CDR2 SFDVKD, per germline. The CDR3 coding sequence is TGTGCCACACAGGGGGCGCGTGTTGAGCAGTTCTTC. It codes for CATQGARVEQFF.

CDR3 in amino acids: CASSLWAGINYGYTF. CDR3 bases: TGTGCCAGCAGTTTATGGGCAGGGATTAACTATGGCTACACCTTC. The V gene is TRBV28, the J gene TRBJ1-2; D may be TRBD1 (5 bases). Germline V gene data show CDR1 as MDHEN and CDR2 as SYDVKM. CDR3 length equals 15 residues. V was clipped by 0 bases and J by 1 base, with 9 bases between them.

CDR3: CASSPWEGGGTEAFF. CDR3 nucleotide sequence: TGCGCCAGCAGCCCCTGGGAGGGGGGAGGCACTGAAGCTTTCTTT. The rearrangement links TRBV4-1 to TRBJ1-1, with a possible D match to TRBD1 (6 bases). Looked up from germline, CDR1 is MGHRA and CDR2 is YSYEKL. The CDR3 runs 15 residues. Trimming took 4 bases from V and 4 from J, leaving 16 bases between them.

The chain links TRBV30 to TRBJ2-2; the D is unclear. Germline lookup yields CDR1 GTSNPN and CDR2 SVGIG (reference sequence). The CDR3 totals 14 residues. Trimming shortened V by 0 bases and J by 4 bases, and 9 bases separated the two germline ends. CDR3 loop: CAWSVSYFTGELFF. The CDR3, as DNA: TGTGCCTGGAGTGTGTCGTATTTCACCGGGGAGCTGTTTTTT.

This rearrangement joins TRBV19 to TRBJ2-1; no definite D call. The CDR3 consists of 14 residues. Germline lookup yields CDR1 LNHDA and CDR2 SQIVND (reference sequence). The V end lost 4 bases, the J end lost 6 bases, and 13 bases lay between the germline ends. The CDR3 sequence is CASSKNRYPNEQFF. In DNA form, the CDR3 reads TGTGCCAGTAGTAAAAACCGCTACCCCAATGAGCAGTTCTTC. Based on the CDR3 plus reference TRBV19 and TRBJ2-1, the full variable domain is DGGITQSPKYLFRKEGQNVTLSCEQNLNHDAMYWYRQDPGQGLRLIYYSQIVNDFQKGDIAEGYSVSREKKESFPLTVTSAQKNPTAFYLCASSKNRYPNEQFFGPGTRLTVL.

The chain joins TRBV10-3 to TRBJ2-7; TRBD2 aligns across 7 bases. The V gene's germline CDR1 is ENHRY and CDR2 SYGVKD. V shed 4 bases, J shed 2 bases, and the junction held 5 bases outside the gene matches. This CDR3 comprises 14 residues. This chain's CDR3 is CAISGLAAPYEQYF. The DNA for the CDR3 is TGTGCCATCAGTGGCCTAGCGGCCCCCTACGAGCAGTACTTC.

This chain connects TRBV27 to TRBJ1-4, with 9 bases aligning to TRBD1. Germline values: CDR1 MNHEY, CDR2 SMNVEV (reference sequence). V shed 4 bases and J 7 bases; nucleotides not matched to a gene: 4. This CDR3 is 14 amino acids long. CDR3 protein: CASSSLQGAEKLFF. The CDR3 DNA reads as TGTGCCAGCAGTTCCCTACAGGGGGCTGAAAAACTGTTTTTT.

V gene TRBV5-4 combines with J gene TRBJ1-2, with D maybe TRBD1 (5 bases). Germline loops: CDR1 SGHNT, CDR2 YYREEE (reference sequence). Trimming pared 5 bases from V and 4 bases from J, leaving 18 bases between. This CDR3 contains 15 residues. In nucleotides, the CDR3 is TGTGCCAGCAGTAATTTGGGCAGGGACTTCTATGGCTACACCTTC. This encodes CASSNLGRDFYGYTF.

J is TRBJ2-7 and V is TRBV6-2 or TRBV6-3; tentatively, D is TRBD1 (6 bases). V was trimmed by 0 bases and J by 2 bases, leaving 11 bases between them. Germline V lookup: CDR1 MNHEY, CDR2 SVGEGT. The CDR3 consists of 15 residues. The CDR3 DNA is TGTGCCAGCAGTTACTCCCCGGACAGCCCCTACGAGCAGTACTTC. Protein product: CASSYSPDSPYEQYF.

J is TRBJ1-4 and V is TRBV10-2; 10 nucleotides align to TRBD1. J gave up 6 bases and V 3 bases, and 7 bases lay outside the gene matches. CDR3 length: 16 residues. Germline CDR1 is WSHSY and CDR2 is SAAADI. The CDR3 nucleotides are TGCGCCAGCAGTGATCCGGGACAGGGGAGGGATGAAAAACTGTTTTTT. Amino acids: CASSDPGQGRDEKLFF.

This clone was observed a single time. The DNA for the CDR3 is TGTGCCAGCAGCTTCGACCGGGACTATCAGGAGTATTTT. Its translation: CASSFDRDYQEYF. V is TRBV7-2 and J is TRBJ2-3; 7 positions match TRBD2. The germline gives CDR1 SGHTA, CDR2 FQGNSA. The CDR3 has 13 residues. V shed 3 bases and J 13 bases; nucleotides not matched to a gene: 10.

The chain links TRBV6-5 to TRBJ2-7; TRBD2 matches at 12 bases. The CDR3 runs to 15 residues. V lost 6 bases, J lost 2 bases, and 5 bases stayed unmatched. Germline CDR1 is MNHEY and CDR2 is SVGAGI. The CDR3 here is CASSTTSGGTYEQYF. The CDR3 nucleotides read TGTGCCAGCAGCACCACTAGCGGGGGGACCTACGAGCAGTACTTC.

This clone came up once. This CDR3 is CASSLKPTLYSTDTQYF. DNA of the CDR3: TGTGCCAGCAGCCTCAAACCGACTCTATATAGCACAGATACGCAGTATTTT. This chain connects TRBV13 to TRBJ2-3; D remains ambiguous. This CDR3 has 17 amino acids. V was cut by 5 bases and J by 0 bases, with 18 bases left in between. Germline V gene data show CDR1 as PRHDT and CDR2 as FYEKMQ (reference sequence). Full variable domain (missing parts from reference TRBV13 and TRBJ2-3): AAGVIQSPRHLIKEKRETATLKCYPIPRHDTVYWYQQGPGQDPQFLISFYEKMQSDKGSIPDRFSAQQFSDYHSELNMSSLELGDSALYFCASSLKPTLYSTDTQYFGPGTRLTVL.

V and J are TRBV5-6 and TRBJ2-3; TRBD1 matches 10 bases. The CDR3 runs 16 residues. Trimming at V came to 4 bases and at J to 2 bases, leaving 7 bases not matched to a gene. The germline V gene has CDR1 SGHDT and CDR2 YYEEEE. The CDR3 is CASSVPGQGSTDTQYF. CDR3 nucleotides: TGTGCCAGCAGCGTCCCGGGACAGGGGTCCACAGATACGCAGTATTTT.

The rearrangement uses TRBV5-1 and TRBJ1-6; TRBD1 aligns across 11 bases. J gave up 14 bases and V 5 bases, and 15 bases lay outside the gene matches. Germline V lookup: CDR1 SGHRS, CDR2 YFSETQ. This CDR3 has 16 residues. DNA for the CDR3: TGCGCCAGCAGTCCCGGGACAGGGGGAAGCGGTGAGACCCTCCACTTT. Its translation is CASSPGTGGSGETLHF.

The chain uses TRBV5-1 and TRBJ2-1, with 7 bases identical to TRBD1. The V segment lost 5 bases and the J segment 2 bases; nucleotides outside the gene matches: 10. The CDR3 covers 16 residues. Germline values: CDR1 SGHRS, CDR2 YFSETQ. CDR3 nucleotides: TGCGCCAGCAGTATACCCTCCGGGACAGCCTACAATGAGCAGTTCTTC. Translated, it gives CASSIPSGTAYNEQFF.

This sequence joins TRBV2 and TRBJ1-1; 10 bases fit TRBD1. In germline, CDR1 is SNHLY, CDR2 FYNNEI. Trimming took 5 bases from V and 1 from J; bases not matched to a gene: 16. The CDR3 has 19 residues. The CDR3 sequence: CASSPVGTGAYLGNTEAFF. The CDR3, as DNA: TGTGCCAGCAGTCCGGTGGGGACAGGGGCCTACTTGGGGAACACTGAAGCTTTCTTT.